This T cell receptor beta chain came from a study of T cell repertoires in cytomegalovirus infection (dated by TCRdb to between 2017 and 2020). General notes on the study: Donor HLA type was relevant to the analysis, as public TCR beta signatures indicated carriage of CMV infection together with the matching HLA type. Study-wide conclusions, independent of this receptor: In both this cohort and an independent roughly 360-donor cohort, the cumulative frequency of public TCR beta family members distinguished carriers of CMV infection plus the relevant HLA type. The ex vivo response was dominated by HLA-C-restricted CMV-specific TCR beta clonotypes, which also provided the single most frequent clonotype in two of eight donors.

The CDR3 numbers 16 residues from cysteine through phenylalanine. Solely the CDR3 DNA is kept, with 48 bases framed from the first base. The germline V gene (reference sequence) provides CDR1 LNHNV and CDR2 YYDKDF. The germline ends are 15 bases apart after V is trimmed by 0 bases and J by 6 bases. The sequencing machine was an Illumina HiSeq 1500. TCRdb itself trimmed the public reads at Q25 with fastp, ran MiXCR and retained productive beta chains. Merged by CDR3 protein, the rows form single entries marked with the most common genes and DNA. The sample includes 97,000 or so distinct CDR3 sequences, with about 15% observed a single time. About 7.3% of the sample is in the top ten clones. This clonotype showed up just a few times. Its antigen is not yet known. It has no much larger one-base neighbor in the sample; base qualities were not kept.

This chain joins TRBV15 to TRBJ2-1; the D gene is perhaps TRBD2, from 5 matching bases. The specimen was PBMCs. The receptor comes from a human donor in good health (CMV status not recorded). Some clones in this sample may be carry-over from other donors' samples. The CDR3 region: CATSRDRSGFANEQFF. The bases read TGTGCCACCAGCAGAGATAGATCGGGGTTTGCCAATGAGCAGTTCTTC.